Sequencing of this TCR beta chain was carried out in a study of shared clonotypes between healthy human individuals. Study-wide points: Limited genetic and exposure-history diversity came from having few donors.

Remarks on this clone: Its target is not known.

From germline, CDR1 is MGHDK and CDR2 SYGVNS. The V end was cut by 7 bases, the J end by 5 bases, with 20 bases between. The CDR3 is made up of 15 amino acids. Assay: immunoSEQ multiplex PCR; the TCRdb copy retains only in-frame clones and omits some. The data contain hundreds of thousands of clones, approximately 74% of them seen just once; the ten biggest clones take up over 1.5%. The sequence came from a woman in her thirties in good health. The chain has TRBV25-1 and TRBJ2-5; tentatively, D is TRBD2 (6 bases). The sequencing input was memory CD4+ T cells sorted from blood. Noted subset: CD45RA-negative fraction. The DNA of the CDR3 is TGTGCCAGCACCGCTATAGGCGGGATAAAGGAGACCCAGTACTTC. This codes for CASTAIGGIKETQYF.